A selection of T cell receptor beta chains follows, all from one sample in a study of CD8+CD57+ T cells in acquired aplastic anemia. MiXCR, applied by TCRdb to the reads, yields one record per CDR3 protein. The table shows hundreds of thousands of distinct CDR3 sequences, with roughly 34% occurring only once. The sequenced sample was sorted CD4+, CD8+, or CD8+CD57+ T cells (not recorded which) from PBMCs. The receptors shown here come from a human donor with aplastic anemia. The CDR3 runs from the conserved cysteine through the conserved F or W. D genes are given only for firm matches. Size is omitted from some rows. Given values are once, few, many or a class for expanded clones.

d_call	v_call	j_call	clone_size	cdr3_nt	cdr3_aa
TRBD2	TRBV29-1	TRBJ2-5	once	TGCAGCGTACCGCTCGGTGTTAGCGGGGGGGAGACCCAGTACTTC	CSVPLGVSGGETQYF
-	TRBV30	TRBJ2-7	-	TGTGCCTGGAACCTAGGAATGGCTTTGTACGAGCAGTACTTC	CAWNLGMALYEQYF
TRBD1	TRBV19	TRBJ1-2	-	TGTGCCAGTATTCCGGGACAGGGGAGTTGGGGCTACACCTTC	CASIPGQGSWGYTF
-	TRBV11-3	TRBJ2-1	many	TGTGCCAGCAGCTTAGAGTACTACAATGAGCAGTTCTTC	CASSLEYYNEQFF
-	TRBV29-1	TRBJ1-3	many	TGCAGCGTTGTACGGGGGCTAGGAAACACCATATATTTT	CSVVRGLGNTIYF
TRBD2	TRBV5-1	TRBJ2-7	many	TGCGCCAGCAGCGACCCTAGCGGGAGCGACGAGCAGTACTTC	CASSDPSGSDEQYF
-	TRBV9	TRBJ2-1	-	TGTGCCAGCTCACCATCCGTAAGCTCCTACAATGAGCAGTTCTTC	CASSPSVSSYNEQFF
-	TRBV19	TRBJ2-6	many	TGTGCCAGTAGTTCGGTTGGTTCTGGGGCCAACGTCCTGACTTTC	CASSSVGSGANVLTF
-	TRBV2	TRBJ1-2	-	TGTGCCAGCAGTTTAACGATGAACACTGAAGGCTACACCTTC	CASSLTMNTEGYTF
-	TRBV4-3	TRBJ1-5	few	TGCGCCAGCAGCCAAGATCACGGGGGGCCCAATCAGCCCCAGCATTTT	CASSQDHGGPNQPQHF
-	TRBV7-2	TRBJ2-1	few	TGTGCCAGCAGACCCGCTAGCTACAATGAGCAGTTCTTC	CASRPASYNEQFF
TRBD2	TRBV20-1	TRBJ2-5	few	TGCAGTGCTAGGGGACTAGCGGCGTTAATTCAAGAGACCCAGTACTTC	CSARGLAALIQETQYF
TRBD1	TRBV25-1	TRBJ2-7	-	TGTGCCAGCAGCGTTAGCTGGGGACAGGGGGGTGAAGAGCAGTACTTC	CASSVSWGQGGEEQYF
-	TRBV2	TRBJ1-6	-	TGTGTCAGCAGTGAAGCACTCAGGGAGGATTCACCCCTCCACTTT	CVSSEALREDSPLHF
-	TRBV19	TRBJ2-5	many	TGTGCCAGCCGACTCCCGGGGCTAGAGACCCAGTACTTC	CASRLPGLETQYF
-	TRBV10-3	TRBJ1-1	many	TGTGCCATCAGTGTATCGCAGGGTAACACTGAAGCTTTCTTT	CAISVSQGNTEAFF
-	TRBV9	TRBJ2-5	-	TGTGCCAGCAGCGTAGCGGAGGGTCTCGACCGACGAGAGACCCAGTACTTC	CASSVAEGLDRRETQYF
-	TRBV20-1	TRBJ1-1	-	TGCAGTGCCCCCGGGGAAACATTGAAAACTGAAGCTTTCTTT	CSAPGETLKTEAFF
-	TRBV20-1	TRBJ2-3	many	TGCAGTGCTACAGGGGGCACAGATACGCAGTATTTT	CSATGGTDTQYF
-	TRBV19	TRBJ1-1	many	TGTGCCAGTAGTATTTGGGAGTCGAACACTGAAGCTTTCTTT	CASSIWESNTEAFF
TRBD1	TRBV7-8	TRBJ2-2	many	TGTGCCAGCAGCGGACAGGGTCCCGGGGAGCTGTTTTTT	CASSGQGPGELFF
-	TRBV11-3	TRBJ2-7	-	TGTGCCAGCAGCTTATGGGGGGCCCCATCCTACGAGCAGTACTTC	CASSLWGAPSYEQYF
-	TRBV10-3	TRBJ1-2	-	TGTGCCAGCAGTGAAGCACAGGACAGAAACTATGGCTACACCTTC	CASSEAQDRNYGYTF
-	TRBV7-9	TRBJ2-7	-	TGTGCCAGCAGCTTAGGCGGCTCCGGCGAGCAGTACTTC	CASSLGGSGEQYF
TRBD1	TRBV10-3	TRBJ1-1	once	TGTGCCATCAGTGCTAGATTCGGACAGGGCACTGAAGCTTTCTTT	CAISARFGQGTEAFF
TRBD2	TRBV19	TRBJ2-5	-	TGTGCCAGTAGTATAGGCGGGACTAGTCAAGAGACCCAGTACTTC	CASSIGGTSQETQYF
-	TRBV7-2	TRBJ2-2	many	TGTGCCAGCAGCTTAGTCTTCACCGGGGAGCTGTTTTTT	CASSLVFTGELFF
-	TRBV30	TRBJ2-6	few	TGTGCCTGGCTAAGGGGACGGTTGAAATCTGGGGCCAACGTCCTGACTTTC	CAWLRGRLKSGANVLTF
-	TRBV5-1	TRBJ2-7	few	TGCGCCAGCAGCTTGGGGGGGGTAGGCGAGCAGTACTTC	CASSLGGVGEQYF
TRBD1	TRBV12-5	TRBJ2-7	few	TGTGCTAGTGGTTGGAGGGACAGGGGATATTACGAGCAGTACTTC	CASGWRDRGYYEQYF
-	TRBV7-8	TRBJ2-7	many	TGTGCCAGCAGCTTGGATTTAGACAGGCTCGAGCAGTACTTC	CASSLDLDRLEQYF
-	TRBV20-1	TRBJ2-3	-	TGCAGTGCTTGGGACTCAGCGGATACGCAGTATTTT	CSAWDSADTQYF
-	TRBV5-1	TRBJ2-1	few	TGCGCCAGCAGCTCCCAGGCGGCAGGGGACTACAATGAGCAGTTCTTC	CASSSQAAGDYNEQFF
-	TRBV7-8	TRBJ2-7	many	TGTGCCTATAGGGAGACTACCTCCTACGAGCAGTACTTC	CAYRETTSYEQYF
-	TRBV10-3	TRBJ1-3	-	TGTGCCAGCAGTTACTTGTCGGGGGGCGCCGGAAACACCATATATTTT	CASSYLSGGAGNTIYF
TRBD1	TRBV2	TRBJ2-1	-	TGTGCCACCCGAGACAGGGGCAATGAGCAGTTCTTC	CATRDRGNEQFF
-	TRBV29-1	TRBJ2-4	many	TGCAGCGTTGAAACGCGTAACGTAGCCAAAAACATTCAGTACTTC	CSVETRNVAKNIQYF
-	TRBV12-3/TRBV12-4	TRBJ2-7	-	TGTGCCAGCAGTAAGGTTACAGGCTCCTACGAGCAGTACTTC	CASSKVTGSYEQYF
-	TRBV30	TRBJ2-7	many	TGTGCCTGGAGGCAGAGCTACGAGCAGTACTTC	CAWRQSYEQYF
-	TRBV5-1	TRBJ1-2	many	TGCGCCAGCAGCTCCGCCATGGGGGAGGATGGCTACACCTTC	CASSSAMGEDGYTF
TRBD2	TRBV20-1	TRBJ2-1	-	TGCAGTGCTAGAAGGGCTAGCGGGGGGGACAATGAGCAGTTCTTC	CSARRASGGDNEQFF
-	TRBV6-1	TRBJ2-7	many	TGTGCCAGCTGGGATTGGAATACCTACGAGCAGTACTTC	CASWDWNTYEQYF
-	TRBV15	TRBJ1-1	-	TGTGCCACCACGTCATTGGGACATCTGAACACTGAAGCTTTCTTT	CATTSLGHLNTEAFF
TRBD2	TRBV25-1	TRBJ2-7	-	TGTGCCAGCAGTGAAGGGCTAGCGGGGGGATCCCGCGAGCAGTACTTC	CASSEGLAGGSREQYF
TRBD1	TRBV20-1	TRBJ2-1	-	TGCAGTGCTACACCGGGACAGAACTACAATGAGCAGTTCTTC	CSATPGQNYNEQFF
TRBD1	TRBV20-1	TRBJ2-7	-	TGCAGTGCTAGAGGACAGGGCGTCGAGCAGTACTTC	CSARGQGVEQYF
-	TRBV29-1	TRBJ2-7	-	TGCAGCTTTGGGGGGCGGGGTGAGCAGTACTTC	CSFGGRGEQYF
-	TRBV6-1	TRBJ2-6	-	TGTGCCAGCAGCCCGGGTGCGCCCTCTGGGGCCAACGTCCTGACTTTC	CASSPGAPSGANVLTF